This T cell receptor (beta chain) is from a study of CD4+ T cells in melanoma. Study observations and caveats: Diverse differentiation states were reported for melanoma neoantigen-specific CD4+ T cells.

On this clone itself: Its specificity is unknown.

Profiled with immunoSEQ multiplex PCR; TCRdb holds only in-frame clones, not every one. The sample includes approximately 110,000 clones, 80% to 95% seen only once; the top ten take approximately 3.5%. CDR3 length equals 15 residues. Germline V CDR1 and CDR2: SEHNR, FQNEAQ (reference sequence). The junction had 6 bases not matched to a gene; V was cut back by 3 bases and J by 8 bases. Sequencing used peripheral blood. The origin of this receptor is a human donor with melanoma. This rearrangement joins TRBV7-9 to TRBJ2-1, with 11 bases aligning to TRBD2. In DNA form, the CDR3 reads TGTGCCAGCAGCTTCCTAGCGGGAGGTAACTATGAGCAGTTCTTC. This gives the protein CASSFLAGGNYEQFF.